This T cell receptor (beta chain) was recorded in a study of blood T cell repertoires in COVID-19. Study context: Sites across the United States, Italy and Spain contributed samples from acute and convalescent COVID-19.

The CDR3 covers 15 residues. The V gene's germline CDR1 is SGHDN and CDR2 FVKESK. After removal of 3 bases from V and 6 bases from J, the junction contained 6 bases not matched to a gene. This table comes from immunoSEQ multiplex PCR, and its TCRdb copy is limited to in-frame clones, with some not included. The sample comprises under 300,000 clones, 88% of which are singletons, and about 1% rests with the top ten. Ages ranged from roughly 18 to 100 years, with residence in 24 US areas. The V call is TRBV14, the J call TRBJ2-1, with 9 bases aligning to TRBD1. The receptor was derived from a woman aged 25 to 45 who had recovered from COVID-19. Input material: PBMCs or T cells enriched from blood (not recorded which). The CDR3 protein is CASSHDRGYPNEQFF. DNA for the CDR3: TGTGCCAGCAGCCACGACAGGGGGTACCCCAATGAGCAGTTCTTC.